This TCR beta chain came from a study of T-cell memory formation after mild COVID-19. This CDR3 spans 13 amino acids. Germline V gene data show CDR1 as DFQATT and CDR2 as SNEGSKA (reference sequence). With 5 bases clipped from V and 6 bases from J, the junction kept 7 bases outside the gene matches. Using its own MiXCR run on the 5' RACE reads, TCRdb lists one record per CDR3 protein. This table holds roughly 550,000 distinct CDR3 sequences, roughly 22% found once. This clonotype has a handful of counts. The genes are TRBV20-1 and TRBJ2-1; 7 nucleotides match TRBD2. Sample: PBMCs or a T cell subset sorted from them (not recorded which). This sequence was found in an adult woman who had mild COVID-19 (a few samples of this study predate the infection). Cell type and time point are not known. CDR3 sequence: CSAPREDGNEQFF. DNA of the CDR3: TGCAGTGCTCCCCGGGAGGACGGCAATGAGCAGTTCTTC.